This record concerns one T cell receptor (beta chain) sequence. These data come from a study of identical twins. V was shortened by 4 bases and J by 1 base, with 20 bases between the two germline ends. Looked up from germline, CDR1 is DFQATT and CDR2 is SNEGSKA (reference sequence). This CDR3 contains 17 residues. TCRdb recomputed calls from the 5' RACE reads with MiXCR, one row per CDR3 protein. The data hold approximately 690,000 distinct CDR3 sequences, with 5.5% to 6.5% observed a single time. This clonotype was sampled from a young man in good health. The chain uses TRBV20-1 and TRBJ2-1, with TRBD2 as a possible D gene (6 bases). Input material: naive T cells sorted from blood. The CDR3 here is CSATSGGLALSYNEQFF. As DNA, the CDR3 is TGCAGTGCTACAAGTGGAGGGCTAGCGTTATCCTACAATGAGCAGTTCTTC.